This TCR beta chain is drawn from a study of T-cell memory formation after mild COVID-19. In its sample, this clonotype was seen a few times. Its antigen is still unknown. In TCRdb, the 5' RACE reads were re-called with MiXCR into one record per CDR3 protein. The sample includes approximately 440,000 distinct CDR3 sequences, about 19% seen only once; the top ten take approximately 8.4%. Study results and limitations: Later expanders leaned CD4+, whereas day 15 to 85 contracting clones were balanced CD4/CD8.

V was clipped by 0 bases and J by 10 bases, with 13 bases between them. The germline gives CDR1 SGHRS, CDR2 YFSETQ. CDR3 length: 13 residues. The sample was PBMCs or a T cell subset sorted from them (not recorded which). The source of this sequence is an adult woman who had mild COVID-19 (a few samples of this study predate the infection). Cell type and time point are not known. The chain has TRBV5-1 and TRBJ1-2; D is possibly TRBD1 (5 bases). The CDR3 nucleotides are TGCGCCAGCAGCTTGGGACAGCTAGTGGACTACACCTTC. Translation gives CASSLGQLVDYTF.